The clone carrying this T cell receptor (beta chain) was detected many times. Compared with germline, one end of the junction differs, possibly owing to a read error. This sample was taken from a study of T cells in Graves' hyperthyroidism and ophthalmopathy. TCR beta CDR3 sequences were amplified from RNA transcripts. HTBI primers were employed in a first-round RT-PCR of the TCR CDR3. TCRdb re-analysed the multiplex PCR reads in MiXCR, keeping a single row per CDR3 protein. The data show approximately 150,000 distinct CDR3 sequences, about 9.4% seen once. The CDR3 covers 16 residues. Germline loops: CDR1 KGHSY, CDR2 FQNENV. Initially, at the first diagnosis of hyperthyroidism and before any ophthalmopathy symptoms, blood was sampled.

The sample comprised blood. This chain joins TRBV16 and TRBJ1-2; 8 positions match TRBD1. The receptor was isolated from a woman aged 18-29 years with Graves' hyperthyroidism that later progressed to Graves' ophthalmopathy. The CDR3 spells CANSDTLRQGIYGYTF. CDR3 sequence (DNA): TGTGCCAACAGCGATACCCTTCGACAGGGGATCTATGGCTACACCTTC. The full variable domain, with the rest looked up from reference TRBV16 and TRBJ1-2, is GEEVAQTPKHLVRGEGQKAKLYCAPIKGHSYVFWYQQVLKNEFKFLISFQNENVFDETGMPKERFSAKCLPNSPCSLEIQATKLEDSAVYFCANSDTLRQGIYGYTFGSGTRLTVV.